This T cell receptor beta chain was documented in a study of cytomegalovirus exposure and HLA in healthy donors. Study background: In a later analysis, the roughly 120 validation repertoires were reported to have used the same platform as the 600 to 800 first-cohort repertoires.

V dropped 5 bases and J dropped 0; count of bases not matched to a gene: 7. This CDR3 region has 16 residues. Per germline, CDR1 KGHSH and CDR2 LQKENI. On this clone itself: Its antigen remains unknown.

Produced via immunoSEQ multiplex PCR; TCRdb's table is partial and in-frame only. The data contain 150,000 to 200,000 clones, about 90% of them seen just once; the ten biggest clones take up 3% to 3.5%. The study, taken as a whole, reports: Overall, about 160 TCR beta chains were annotated as cytomegalovirus-associated. Diagnosis of cytomegalovirus status made by the classifier reportedly showed high specificity and sensitivity.

The source material was PBMCs. The chain joins TRBV18 to TRBJ1-5; 7 positions match TRBD1. The source is a woman aged 18-29 years in good health and CMV-seropositive. CDR3 residues: CASSGDRAPSNQPQHF. The CDR3, as DNA: TGTGCCAGCTCAGGCGACAGGGCCCCTAGCAATCAGCCCCAGCATTTT.